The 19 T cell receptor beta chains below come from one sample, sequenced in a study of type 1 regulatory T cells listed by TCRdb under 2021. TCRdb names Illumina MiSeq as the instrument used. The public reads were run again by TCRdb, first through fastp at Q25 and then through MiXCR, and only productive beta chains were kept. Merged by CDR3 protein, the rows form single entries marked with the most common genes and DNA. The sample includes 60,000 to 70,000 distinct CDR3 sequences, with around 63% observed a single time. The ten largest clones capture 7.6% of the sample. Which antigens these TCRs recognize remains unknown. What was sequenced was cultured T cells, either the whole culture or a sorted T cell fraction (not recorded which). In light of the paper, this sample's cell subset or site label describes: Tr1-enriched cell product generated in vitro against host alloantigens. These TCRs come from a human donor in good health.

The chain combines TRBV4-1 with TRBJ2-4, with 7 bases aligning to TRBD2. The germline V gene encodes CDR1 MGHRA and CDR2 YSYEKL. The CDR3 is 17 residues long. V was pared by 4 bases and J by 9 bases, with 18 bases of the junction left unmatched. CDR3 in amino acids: CASSLDPQGSGEGIQYF. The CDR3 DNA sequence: TGCGCCAGCAGCCTAGACCCCCAGGGATCTGGGGAGGGCATTCAGTACTTC.

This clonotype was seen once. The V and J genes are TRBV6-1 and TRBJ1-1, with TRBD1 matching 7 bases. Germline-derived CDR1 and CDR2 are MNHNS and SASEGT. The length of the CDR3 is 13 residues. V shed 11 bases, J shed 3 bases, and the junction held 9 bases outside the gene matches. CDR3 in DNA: TGTGCCGGCGTGGGACAGCAGGACACTGAAGCTTTCTTT. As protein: CAGVGQQDTEAFF.

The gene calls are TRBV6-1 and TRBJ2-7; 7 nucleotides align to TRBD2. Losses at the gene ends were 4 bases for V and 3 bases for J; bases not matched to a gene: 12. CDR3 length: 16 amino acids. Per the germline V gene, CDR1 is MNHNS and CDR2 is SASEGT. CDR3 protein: CASSAAGQSGVYEQYF. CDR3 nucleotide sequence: TGTGCCAGCAGTGCTGCCGGACAAAGCGGGGTCTACGAGCAGTACTTC.

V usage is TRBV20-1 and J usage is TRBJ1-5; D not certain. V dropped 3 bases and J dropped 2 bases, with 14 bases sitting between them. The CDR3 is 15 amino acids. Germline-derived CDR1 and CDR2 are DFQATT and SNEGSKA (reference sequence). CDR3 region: CSASDPLGGNQPQHF. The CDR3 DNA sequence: TGCAGTGCTAGTGATCCTTTGGGAGGCAATCAGCCCCAGCATTTT.

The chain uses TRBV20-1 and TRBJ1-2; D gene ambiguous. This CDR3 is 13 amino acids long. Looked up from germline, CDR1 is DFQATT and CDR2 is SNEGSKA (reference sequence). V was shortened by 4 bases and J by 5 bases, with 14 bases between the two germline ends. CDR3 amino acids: CSATPQAGYGYTF. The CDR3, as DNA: TGCAGTGCTACCCCCCAGGCGGGATATGGCTACACCTTC.

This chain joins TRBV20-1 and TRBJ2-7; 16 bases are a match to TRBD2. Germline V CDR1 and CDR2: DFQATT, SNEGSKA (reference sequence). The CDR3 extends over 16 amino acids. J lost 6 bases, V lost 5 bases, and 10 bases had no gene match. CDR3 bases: TGCAGTGCTTCTCCCGGGACTAGCGGGAGGGCTGCCGAGCAGTACTTC. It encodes CSASPGTSGRAAEQYF.

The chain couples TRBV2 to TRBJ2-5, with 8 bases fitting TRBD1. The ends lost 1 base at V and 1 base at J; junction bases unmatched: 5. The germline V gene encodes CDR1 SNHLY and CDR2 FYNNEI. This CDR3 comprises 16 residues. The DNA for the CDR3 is TGTGCCAGCAGTGAAGGGGGCAGGGGGCCCCAAGAGACCCAGTACTTC. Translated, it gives CASSEGGRGPQETQYF.

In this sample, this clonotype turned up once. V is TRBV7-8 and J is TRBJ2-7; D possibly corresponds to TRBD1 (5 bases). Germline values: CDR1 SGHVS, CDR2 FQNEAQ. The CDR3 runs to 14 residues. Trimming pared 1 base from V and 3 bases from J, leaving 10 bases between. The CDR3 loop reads CASSLVVRDYEQYF. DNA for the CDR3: TGTGCCAGCAGCTTAGTGGTCAGGGACTACGAGCAGTACTTC.

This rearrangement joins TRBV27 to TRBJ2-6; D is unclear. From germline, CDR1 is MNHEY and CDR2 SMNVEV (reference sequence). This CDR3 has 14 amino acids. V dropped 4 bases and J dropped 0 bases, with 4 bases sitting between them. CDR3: CASSYASGANVLTF. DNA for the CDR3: TGTGCCAGCAGTTACGCCTCTGGGGCCAACGTCCTGACTTTC. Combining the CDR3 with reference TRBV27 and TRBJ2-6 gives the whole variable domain EAQVTQNPRYLITVTGKKLTVTCSQNMNHEYMSWYRQDPGLGLRQIYYSMNVEVTDKGDVPEGYKVSRKEKRNFPLILESPSPNQTSLYFCASSYASGANVLTFGAGSRLTVL.

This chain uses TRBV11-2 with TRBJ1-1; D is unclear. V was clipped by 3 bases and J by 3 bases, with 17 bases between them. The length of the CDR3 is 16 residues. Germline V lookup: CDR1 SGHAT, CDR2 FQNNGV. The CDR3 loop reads CASSLKLGIRDTEAFF. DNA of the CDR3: TGTGCCAGCAGCTTGAAGCTGGGGATTAGGGACACTGAAGCTTTCTTT. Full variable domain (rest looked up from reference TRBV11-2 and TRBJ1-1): EAGVAQSPRYKIIEKRQSVAFWCNPISGHATLYWYQQILGQGPKLLIQFQNNGVVDDSQLPKDRFSAERLKGVDSTLKIQPAKLEDSAVYLCASSLKLGIRDTEAFFGQGTRLTVV.

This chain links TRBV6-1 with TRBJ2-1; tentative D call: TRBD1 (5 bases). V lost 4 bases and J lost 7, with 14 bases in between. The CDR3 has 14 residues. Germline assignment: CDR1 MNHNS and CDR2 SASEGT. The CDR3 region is CASSGVRAVNEQFF. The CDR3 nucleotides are TGTGCCAGCAGTGGCGTCAGGGCCGTAAATGAGCAGTTCTTC.

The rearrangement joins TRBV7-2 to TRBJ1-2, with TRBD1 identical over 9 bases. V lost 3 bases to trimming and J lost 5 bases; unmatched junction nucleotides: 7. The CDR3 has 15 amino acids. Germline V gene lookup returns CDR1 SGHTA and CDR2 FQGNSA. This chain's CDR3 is CASSLGGTGQYGYTF. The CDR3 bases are TGTGCCAGCAGCTTGGGGGGGACAGGGCAATATGGCTACACCTTC.

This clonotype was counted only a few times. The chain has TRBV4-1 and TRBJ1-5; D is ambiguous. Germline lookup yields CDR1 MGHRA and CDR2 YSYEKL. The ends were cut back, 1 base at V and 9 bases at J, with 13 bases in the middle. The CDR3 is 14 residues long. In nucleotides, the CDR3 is TGCGCCAGCAGCCAAGGTCCCATCCCTGGGCCCCAGCATTTT. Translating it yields CASSQGPIPGPQHF.

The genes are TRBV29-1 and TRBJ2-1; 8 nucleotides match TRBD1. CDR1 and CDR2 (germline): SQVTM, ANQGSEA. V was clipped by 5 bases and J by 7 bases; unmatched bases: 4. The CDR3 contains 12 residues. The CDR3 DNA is TGCAGCGTTAACAGGGGGGTTAATGAGCAGTTCTTC. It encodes CSVNRGVNEQFF.

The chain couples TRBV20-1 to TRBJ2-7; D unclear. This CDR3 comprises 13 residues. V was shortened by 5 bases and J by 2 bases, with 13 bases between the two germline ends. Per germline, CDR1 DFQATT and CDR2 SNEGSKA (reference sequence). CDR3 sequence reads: CSAWAHPAYEQYF. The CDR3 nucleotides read TGCAGTGCTTGGGCCCACCCCGCCTACGAGCAGTACTTC.

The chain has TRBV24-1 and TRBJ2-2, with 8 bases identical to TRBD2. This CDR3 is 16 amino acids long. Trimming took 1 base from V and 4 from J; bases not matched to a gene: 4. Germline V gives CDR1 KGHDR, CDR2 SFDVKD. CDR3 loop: CATSDFRGRFTGELFF. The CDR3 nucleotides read TGTGCCACCAGTGATTTCCGCGGGAGGTTCACCGGGGAGCTGTTTTTT.

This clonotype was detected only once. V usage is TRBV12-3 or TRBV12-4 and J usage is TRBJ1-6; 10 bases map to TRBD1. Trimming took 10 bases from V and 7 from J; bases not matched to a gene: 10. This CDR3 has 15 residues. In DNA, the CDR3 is TGTGCCACCTCACGGACAGGGGGAGGAAATTCACCCCTCCACTTT. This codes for CATSRTGGGNSPLHF.

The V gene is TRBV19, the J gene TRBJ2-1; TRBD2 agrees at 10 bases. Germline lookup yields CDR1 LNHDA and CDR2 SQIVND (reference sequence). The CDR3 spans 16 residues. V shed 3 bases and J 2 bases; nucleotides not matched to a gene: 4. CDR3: CASSISGRFPYNEQFF. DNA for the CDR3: TGTGCCAGTAGTATTAGCGGGAGGTTCCCCTACAATGAGCAGTTCTTC.

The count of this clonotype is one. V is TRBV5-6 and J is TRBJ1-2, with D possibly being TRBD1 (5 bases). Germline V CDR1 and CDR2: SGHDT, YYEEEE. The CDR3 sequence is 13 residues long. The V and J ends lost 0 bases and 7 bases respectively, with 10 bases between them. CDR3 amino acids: CASSLARVGGYTF. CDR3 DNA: TGTGCCAGCAGCTTGGCCAGGGTTGGTGGCTACACCTTC.